This T cell receptor beta chain was sequenced for a study of T cells in Graves' hyperthyroidism and ophthalmopathy. General study findings and limits: The model forecast ophthalmopathy, anticipating it by a median about six months before onset.

Amplification of TCR beta CDR3 regions used RNA as the template. Carried out on the TCR CDR3, a first-round RT-PCR used the HTBI primer set. TCRdb processed the multiplex PCR reads anew with MiXCR; each CDR3 protein has one entry. The sample gives roughly 500,000 distinct CDR3 sequences, roughly a sixth of which show up once; roughly 29% is in the top ten. The length of the CDR3 is 15 residues. J lost 5 bases, V lost 1 base, and 4 bases had no gene match. CDR1 SEHNR and CDR2 FQNEAQ come from the germline V gene (reference sequence). This clonotype was detected many times. Its antigen remains unknown. The sequenced sample was blood. This rearrangement joins TRBV7-9 to TRBJ1-1; TRBD1 matches 10 bases. This sequence was found in a woman in her twenties or thirties with Graves' ophthalmopathy. The chain's CDR3 is CASSLGQGARTEAFF. CDR3 DNA sequence: TGTGCCAGCAGCTTAGGACAGGGGGCAAGAACTGAAGCTTTCTTT. The whole variable domain, remainder taken from reference TRBV7-9 and TRBJ1-1, is DTGVSQNPRHKITKRGQNVTFRCDPISEHNRLYWYRQTLGQGPEFLTYFQNEAQLEKSRLLSDRFSAERPKGSFSTLEIQRTEQGDSAMYLCASSLGQGARTEAFFGQGTRLTVV.